This is a list of T cell receptor beta chains from one sample in a study of radiotherapy plus CTLA-4 blockade in lung cancer. TCRdb's table, derived via immunoSEQ multiplex PCR, lists solely in-frame clones and lacks some. Counted here are 85,000 to 130,000 clones, 70% to 90% occurring once; the ten biggest clones make up about 2.2%. Sequenced here: peripheral blood, sampled from a patient treated with radiotherapy plus ipilimumab. The receptor set was obtained from a human donor with non-small cell lung cancer that progressed on radiotherapy plus ipilimumab. Some clones in this sample may be carry-over from other donors' samples. CDR3s include the opening cysteine and the closing phenylalanine or tryptophan. A D gene is named only where the DNA matches it firmly. Size values are once, few and many counts, or a class for expanded clones, and some rows have none.

clone size | D gene | J gene | V gene | CDR3 protein | CDR3 DNA
. | . | TRBJ1-2 | TRBV9 | CASSVASWGGGDYGYTF | TGTGCCAGCAGCGTAGCGAGTTGGGGGGGAGGTGACTATGGCTACACCTTC
once | . | TRBJ1-5 | TRBV18 | CASSPTGSQPQHF | TGTGCCAGCTCACCCACAGGGTCGCAGCCCCAGCATTTT
. | TRBD2 | TRBJ2-1 | TRBV11-3 | CASSFGTSGGYNEQFF | TGTGCCAGCAGCTTCGGGACTAGCGGGGGGTACAATGAGCAGTTCTTC
. | . | TRBJ2-7 | TRBV9 | CASSAQGYEQYF | TGTGCCAGCAGTGCGCAGGGTTACGAGCAGTACTTC
. | . | TRBJ1-6 | TRBV6-5 | CASSFQGNSYNSPLHF | TGTGCCAGCAGTTTTCAGGGGAACTCCTATAATTCACCCCTCCACTTT
. | TRBD1 | TRBJ2-5 | TRBV7-8 | CASSFGQGAVGETQYF | TGTGCCAGCAGCTTCGGACAGGGGGCGGTCGGGGAGACCCAGTACTTC
. | . | TRBJ2-3 | TRBV9 | CASSVTRVDTQYF | TGTGCCAGCAGCGTAACCCGGGTGGATACGCAGTATTTT
. | TRBD1 | TRBJ1-6 | TRBV9 | CASSPRDSRSYNSPLHF | TGTGCCAGCAGCCCCCGGGACAGTCGTTCCTATAATTCACCCCTCCACTTT
. | TRBD1 | TRBJ2-1 | TRBV5-5 | CASSLFRTGYNEQFF | TGTGCCAGCAGCTTGTTCCGGACAGGCTACAATGAGCAGTTCTTC
. | . | TRBJ1-6 | TRBV27 | CASSPAGISYNSPLHF | TGTGCCAGCAGTCCGGCCGGGATCTCCTATAATTCACCCCTCCACTTT
. | TRBD2 | TRBJ2-3 | TRBV11-3 | CASSPGLAGSTDTQYF | TGTGCCAGCAGCCCAGGACTAGCGGGGTCGACAGATACGCAGTATTTT
. | . | TRBJ2-1 | TRBV7-9 | CASSLSLYNEQFF | TGTGCCAGCAGCTTGAGTCTCTACAATGAGCAGTTCTTC
. | . | TRBJ1-2 | TRBV29-1 | CSVEDLQGYYGYTF | TGCAGCGTTGAAGATCTTCAGGGGTACTATGGCTACACCTTC
. | TRBD1 | TRBJ2-4 | TRBV7-8 | CASSGDRALAKNIQYF | TGTGCCAGCAGCGGTGACAGGGCCCTAGCCAAAAACATTCAGTACTTC
. | . | TRBJ2-7 | TRBV18 | CASSPSGMEREQYF | TGTGCCAGCTCACCCTCAGGGATGGAACGCGAGCAGTACTTC
. | . | TRBJ1-5 | TRBV9 | CASSVGNRDQPQHF | TGTGCCAGCAGCGTAGGGAACAGGGATCAGCCCCAGCATTTT
few | TRBD1 | TRBJ2-7 | TRBV9 | CASSVLDRGYEQYF | TGTGCCAGCAGCGTATTGGACAGGGGATACGAGCAGTACTTC
. | TRBD2 | TRBJ2-3 | TRBV2 | CASSVGYTSGGATDTQYF | TGTGCCAGCAGTGTGGGCTACACTAGCGGGGGGGCCACAGATACGCAGTATTTT
. | . | TRBJ2-7 | TRBV6-1 | CASSQSAEAEQYF | TGTGCCAGCAGTCAGTCCGCGGAGGCCGAGCAGTACTTC
. | . | TRBJ1-1 | TRBV7-9 | CASSFGGARTEAFF | TGTGCCAGCAGCTTTGGAGGCGCCAGGACTGAAGCTTTCTTT
. | TRBD2 | TRBJ2-5 | TRBV18 | CASSPWARLAGEETQYF | TGTGCCAGCTCACCATGGGCTCGCCTAGCGGGGGAAGAGACCCAGTACTTC
. | TRBD2 | TRBJ2-2 | TRBV23-1 | CASSQSPSGGSHPGELFF | TGCGCCAGCAGTCAATCGCCCAGCGGGGGGTCTCATCCCGGGGAGCTGTTTTTT
. | TRBD1 | TRBJ2-5 | TRBV5-6 | CASSLRTGPRRETQYF | TGTGCCAGCAGCTTGAGGACAGGACCTCGAAGGGAGACCCAGTACTTC
. | . | TRBJ1-5 | TRBV5-6 | CASSLGGSSNQPQHF | TGTGCCAGCAGCTTGGGAGGGAGTAGCAATCAGCCCCAGCATTTT
once | TRBD2 | TRBJ2-5 | TRBV4-1 | CASSQDERGAKETQYF | TGCGCCAGCAGCCAAGATGAGCGGGGTGCAAAAGAGACCCAGTACTTC
. | TRBD2 | TRBJ2-7 | TRBV11-1 | CASSLRYSGGSDYEQYF | TGTGCCAGCAGCTTAAGGTATAGCGGGGGTTCGGACTACGAGCAGTACTTC
once | . | TRBJ2-5 | TRBV28 | CASSHPDYRETQYF | TGTGCCAGCAGTCACCCGGACTACCGGGAGACCCAGTACTTC